This T cell receptor (beta chain) was retrieved from a study of CD4+ T cells in melanoma. A note on this clone: Its cognate antigen is unknown.

The data were produced by immunoSEQ multiplex PCR, yet TCRdb's version contains in-frame clones alone and is incomplete. The data show 110,000 to 150,000 clones, about nine tenths seen once. General study results and limits: Diverse differentiation states were reported for melanoma neoantigen-specific CD4+ T cells. A reported correlation linked neoantigen-specific CD4+ T cells to CD8+, macrophage and B cell function.

CDR1 is MNHEY, CDR2 SMNVEV, per germline (reference sequence). Trimming took 6 bases from V and 0 from J; bases not matched to a gene: 5. There are 17 residues in the CDR3. This chain links TRBV27 with TRBJ2-1, with TRBD2 identical over 13 bases. This TCR was sampled from a human donor with melanoma. The CDR3 sequence: CASSDTSGGASYNEQFF. In DNA form, the CDR3 reads TGTGCCAGCAGCGATACTAGCGGGGGGGCCTCCTACAATGAGCAGTTCTTC.